Listed here is a single TCR beta chain. This sample is part of a study of blood T cells in healthy people across ages. A second PCR of 7 to 11 cycles used a sample-barcoded 5' primer and a J-beta primer mix. There were at least 2.5 million CDR3-containing paired-end reads obtained from each sample. TCRdb re-derived calls from the 5' RACE reads in MiXCR, one entry per CDR3 protein. The sample shows just over 800,000 distinct CDR3 sequences, 55% to 65% of them seen only once. This CDR3 spans 15 amino acids. Looked up from germline, CDR1 is SGHTA and CDR2 is FQGNSA. V was clipped by 5 bases and J by 5 bases, with 16 bases between them.

The sample consisted of blood. This receptor was taken from a young man in good health. The rearrangement links TRBV7-2 to TRBJ2-1; D assignment may be TRBD1 or TRBD2 (5 bases each). This CDR3 reads CASSTGRAAHNEQFF. The CDR3 DNA is TGTGCCAGCAGCACGGGACGAGCGGCGCACAATGAGCAGTTCTTC.